This T cell receptor (beta chain) derives from a study of T cells in Graves' hyperthyroidism and ophthalmopathy. Trimming left V 7 bases short and J 3 bases short, with 19 bases between. From germline, CDR1 is MNHNS and CDR2 SASEGT. The CDR3 covers 15 residues. Amplified TCR beta CDR3 regions derived from RNA transcripts. RT-PCR in the first round (using the HTBI primer set) targeted the TCR CDR3. TCRdb re-derived calls from the multiplex PCR reads in MiXCR, one entry per CDR3 protein. The sample has 500,000 to 800,000 distinct CDR3 sequences; about 15% are singletons. The TCR was taken from a woman aged 45 to 65 with Graves' ophthalmopathy. The sample was blood. V usage is TRBV6-1 and J usage is TRBJ2-7, with a possible D match to TRBD2 (6 bases). The CDR3 sequence: CASMKAGFWDYEQYF. CDR3 coding DNA: TGTGCCAGCATGAAAGCGGGTTTTTGGGACTACGAGCAGTACTTC.